This entry concerns a single TCR beta chain. Its antigen is unknown. No quality values exist for individual bases; no much larger clone is one base distant. At the junction V is shortened by 5 bases and J by 5 bases; bases outside the gene matches: 10. The CDR3 measures 17 amino acids from cysteine to phenylalanine. Only CDR3 DNA is held: 51 bases, read in frame from base 1. In the germline V gene, CDR1 corresponds to SGHNT and CDR2 to YENEEA. TCRbeta CDR3 regions were amplified from genomic DNA by means of the immunoSEQ Assay, a bias-controlled multiplex PCR. The paper's processing steps were these. Within the assay, amplification of reference gene primers was used to estimate how many nucleated cells each sample contained. Sequence reads were collapsed and filtered to measure the absolute abundance of every unique TCRbeta CDR3 rearrangement. For each sample, productive Simpson clonality was calculated by taking the square root of Simpson's diversity index across productive rearrangements. Not all clones reach the TCRdb copy of this immuneACCESS table, which keeps in-frame sequences only. Checked studies attribute under half of the gap to unresolved V genes and leave the rest unexplained. V and J calls and clone size come straight from that table; D and trimming were deduced from the DNA. In this sample the table shows around 230,000 clones, about 85% of which occur a single time. The top ten clonotypes cover roughly 0.7% of the sample.

The collaborating institutions used their own protocols to collect whole blood in K2EDTA tubes. Collaborator samples were shipped for TCRbeta analysis as frozen whole blood, isolated PBMCs, or DNA extracted from either sample type. The data stem from a study of blood T cell repertoires in COVID-19 (dated by TCRdb to 2020 to 2021). As for the study more broadly: The collaborator samples originated in the United States, Italy and Spain and spanned the acute and convalescent phases of COVID-19. The material from the prospective study consisted of cDNA or gDNA derived from T cells, B-cell-depleted T cells, or PBMCs. Subjects who had been exposed to COVID-19, were actively infected with it, or had recovered from it provided the deeply sampled blood TCRbeta repertoires that made up the dataset. The repertoires were made available in a free public database intended to serve as a resource for research on the immune response to SARS-CoV-2. Samples were obtained from the ongoing ImmuneRACE study (first 160 participants) and from roughly 1,300 subjects provided by 6 global collaborators. A de-identified subject ID, COVID-19 status, age in years and sex were almost always included in the sample metadata. Where available, HLA class I and class II types were taken from metadata supplied by the sample provider and were not determined by assay-based typing.

Results the study describes overall, beyond this receptor: The amount of clinical and demographic metadata varied by source and participant and was provided uncurated.

The sample was peripheral blood. The sequence is built from TRBV11-3 and TRBJ2-2; the central 11 bases match TRBD1. The clonotype comes from a man aged 40-55 years with acute or convalescent COVID-19. The DNA reads TGTGCCAGCAGCCCCGAACCGGGACAGGGGGGGACCGGGGAGCTGTTTTTT. This yields the protein CASSPEPGQGGTGELFF.